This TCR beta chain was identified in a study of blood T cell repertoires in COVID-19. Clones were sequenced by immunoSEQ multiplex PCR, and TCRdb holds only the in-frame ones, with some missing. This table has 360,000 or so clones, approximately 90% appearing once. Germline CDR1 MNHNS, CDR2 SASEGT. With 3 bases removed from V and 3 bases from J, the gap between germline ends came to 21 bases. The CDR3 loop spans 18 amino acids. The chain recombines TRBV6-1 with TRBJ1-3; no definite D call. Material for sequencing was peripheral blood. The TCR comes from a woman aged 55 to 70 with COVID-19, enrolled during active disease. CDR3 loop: CASSDLIYGNHHGNTIYF. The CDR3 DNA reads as TGTGCCAGCAGTGATCTCATCTACGGGAACCATCATGGAAACACCATATATTTT.